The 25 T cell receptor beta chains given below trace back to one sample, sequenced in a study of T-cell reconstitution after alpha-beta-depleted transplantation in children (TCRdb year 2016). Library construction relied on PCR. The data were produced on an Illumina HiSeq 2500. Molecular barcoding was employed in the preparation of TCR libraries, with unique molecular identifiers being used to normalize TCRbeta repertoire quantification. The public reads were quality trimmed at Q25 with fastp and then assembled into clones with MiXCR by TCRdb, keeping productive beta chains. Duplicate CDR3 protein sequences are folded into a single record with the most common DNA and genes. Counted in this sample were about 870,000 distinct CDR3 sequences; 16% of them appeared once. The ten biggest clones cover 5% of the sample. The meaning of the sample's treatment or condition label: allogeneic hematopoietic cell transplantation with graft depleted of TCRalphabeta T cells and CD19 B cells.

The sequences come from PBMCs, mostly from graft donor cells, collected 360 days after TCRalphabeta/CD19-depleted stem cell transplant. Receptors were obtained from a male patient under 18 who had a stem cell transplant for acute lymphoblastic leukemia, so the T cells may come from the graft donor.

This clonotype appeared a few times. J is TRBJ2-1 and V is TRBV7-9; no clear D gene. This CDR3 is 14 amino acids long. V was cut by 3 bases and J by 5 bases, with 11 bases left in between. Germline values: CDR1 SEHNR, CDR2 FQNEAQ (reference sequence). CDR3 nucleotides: TGTGCCAGCAGCTTCAGCGATCCAAACAATGAGCAGTTCTTC. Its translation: CASSFSDPNNEQFF.

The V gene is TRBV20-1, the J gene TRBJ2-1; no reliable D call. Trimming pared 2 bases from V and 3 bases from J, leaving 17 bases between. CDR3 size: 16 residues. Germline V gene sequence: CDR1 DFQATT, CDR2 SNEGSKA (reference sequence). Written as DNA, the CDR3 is TGCAGTGCTAGATCCCAACTCCCATTCCTCTACAATGAGCAGTTCTTC. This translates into CSARSQLPFLYNEQFF.

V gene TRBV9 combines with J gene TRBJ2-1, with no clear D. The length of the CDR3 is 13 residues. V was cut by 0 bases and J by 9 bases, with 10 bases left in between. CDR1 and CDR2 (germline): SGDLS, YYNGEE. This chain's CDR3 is CASSVVPGTEQFF. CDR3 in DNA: TGTGCCAGCAGCGTAGTACCTGGCACTGAGCAGTTCTTC.

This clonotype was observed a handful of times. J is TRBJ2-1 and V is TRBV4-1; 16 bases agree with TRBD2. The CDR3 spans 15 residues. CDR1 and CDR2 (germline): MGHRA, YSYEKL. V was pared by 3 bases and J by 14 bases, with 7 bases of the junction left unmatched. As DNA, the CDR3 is TGCGCCAGCAGCCAGGGACTAGCGGGAGGGCCGGAAAAGTTCTTC. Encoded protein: CASSQGLAGGPEKFF.

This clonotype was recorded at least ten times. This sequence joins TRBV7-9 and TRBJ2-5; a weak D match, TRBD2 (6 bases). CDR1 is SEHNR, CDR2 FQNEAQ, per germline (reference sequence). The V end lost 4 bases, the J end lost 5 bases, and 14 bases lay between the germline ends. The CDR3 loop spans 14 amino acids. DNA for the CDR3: TGTGCCAGCAGCTACGCCATTGGAGGGGAGACCCAGTACTTC. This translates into CASSYAIGGETQYF.

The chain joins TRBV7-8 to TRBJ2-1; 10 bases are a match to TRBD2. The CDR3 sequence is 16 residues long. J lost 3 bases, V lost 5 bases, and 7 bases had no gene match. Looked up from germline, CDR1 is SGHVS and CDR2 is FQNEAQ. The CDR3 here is CASSLDLAGVYNEQFF. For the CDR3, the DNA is TGTGCCAGCAGCCTGGACCTAGCGGGAGTCTACAATGAGCAGTTCTTC.

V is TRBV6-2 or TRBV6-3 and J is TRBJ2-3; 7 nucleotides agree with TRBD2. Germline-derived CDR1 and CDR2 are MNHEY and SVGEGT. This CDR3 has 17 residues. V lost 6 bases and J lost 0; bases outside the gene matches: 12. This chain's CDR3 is CASSHGRDYTSTDTQYF. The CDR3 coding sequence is TGTGCCAGCAGCCACGGGCGGGACTACACTAGCACAGATACGCAGTATTTT.

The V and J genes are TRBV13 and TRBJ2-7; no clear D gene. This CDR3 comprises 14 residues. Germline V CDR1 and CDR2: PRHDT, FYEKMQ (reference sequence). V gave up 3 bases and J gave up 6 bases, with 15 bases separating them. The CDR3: CASSLMIFSSEQYF. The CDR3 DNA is TGTGCCAGCAGCTTGATGATTTTTAGTTCCGAGCAGTACTTC.

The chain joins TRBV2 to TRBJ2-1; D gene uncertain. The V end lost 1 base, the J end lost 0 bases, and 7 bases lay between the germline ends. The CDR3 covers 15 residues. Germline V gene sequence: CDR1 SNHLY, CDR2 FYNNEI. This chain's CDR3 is CASSEGPNSYNEQFF. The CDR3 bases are TGTGCCAGCAGTGAAGGCCCTAACTCCTACAATGAGCAGTTCTTC.

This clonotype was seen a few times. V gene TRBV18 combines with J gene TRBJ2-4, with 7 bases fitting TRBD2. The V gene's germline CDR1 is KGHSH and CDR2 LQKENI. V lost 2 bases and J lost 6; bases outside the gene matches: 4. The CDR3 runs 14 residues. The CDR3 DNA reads TGTGCCAGCTCACCAGGACTAGGTTTAAACATTCAGTACTTC. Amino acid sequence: CASSPGLGLNIQYF.

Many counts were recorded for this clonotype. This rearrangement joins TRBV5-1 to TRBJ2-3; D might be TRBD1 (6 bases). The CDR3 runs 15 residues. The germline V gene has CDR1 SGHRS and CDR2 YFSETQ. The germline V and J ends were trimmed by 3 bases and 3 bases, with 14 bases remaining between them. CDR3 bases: TGCGCCAGCAGCTCACAGGGTATAGGGACAGATACGCAGTATTTT. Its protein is CASSSQGIGTDTQYF.

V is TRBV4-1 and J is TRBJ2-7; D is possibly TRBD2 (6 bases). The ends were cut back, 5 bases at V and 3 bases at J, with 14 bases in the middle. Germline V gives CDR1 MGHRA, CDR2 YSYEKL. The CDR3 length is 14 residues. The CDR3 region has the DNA TGCGCCAGCAGCTTCCCGGGACTGAACTACGAGCAGTACTTC. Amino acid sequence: CASSFPGLNYEQYF.

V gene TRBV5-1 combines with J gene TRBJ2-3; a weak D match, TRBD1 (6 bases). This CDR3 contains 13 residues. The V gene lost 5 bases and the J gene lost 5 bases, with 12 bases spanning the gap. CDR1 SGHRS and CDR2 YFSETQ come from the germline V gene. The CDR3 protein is CASSRDNQDTQYF. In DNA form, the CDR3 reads TGCGCCAGCAGTCGGGACAACCAAGATACGCAGTATTTT.

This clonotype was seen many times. The CDR3 coding sequence is TGTGCCAGCAGCTCGGACAGGGTGAACACTGAAGCTTTCTTT. It encodes CASSSDRVNTEAFF. The rearrangement joins TRBV7-9 to TRBJ1-1; TRBD1 matches at 8 bases. V shed 4 bases and J 0 bases; nucleotides not matched to a gene: 1. The CDR3 covers 14 residues. The germline CDR1 and CDR2 sequences are SEHNR and FQNEAQ (reference sequence).

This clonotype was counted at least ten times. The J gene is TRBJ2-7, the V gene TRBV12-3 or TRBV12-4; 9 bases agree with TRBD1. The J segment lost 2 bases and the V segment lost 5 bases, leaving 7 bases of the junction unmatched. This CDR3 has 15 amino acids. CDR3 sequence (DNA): TGTGCCAGCAGTCCATCGGGACAGGGAACCTACGAGCAGTACTTC. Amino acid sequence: CASSPSGQGTYEQYF.

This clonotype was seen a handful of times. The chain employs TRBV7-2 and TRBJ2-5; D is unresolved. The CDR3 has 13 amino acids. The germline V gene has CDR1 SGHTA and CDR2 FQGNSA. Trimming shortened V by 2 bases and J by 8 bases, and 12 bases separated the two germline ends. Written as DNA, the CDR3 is TGTGCCAGCAGCTTATCAGCCGAGTTAACCCAGTACTTC. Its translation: CASSLSAELTQYF.

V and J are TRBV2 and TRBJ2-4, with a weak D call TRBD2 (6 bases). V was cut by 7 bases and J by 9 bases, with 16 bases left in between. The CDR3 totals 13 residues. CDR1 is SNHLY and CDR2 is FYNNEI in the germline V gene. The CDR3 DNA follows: TGTGCCAGCACCCCAGGAGGGGTCGGCATTCAGTACTTC. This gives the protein CASTPGGVGIQYF.

Here the CDR3 DNA reads TGTGCCAGCAGCCTGGGGGCCTTTGAAGCTTTCTTT. As protein: CASSLGAFEAFF. The genes are TRBV7-9 and TRBJ1-1, with D perhaps matching TRBD1 (6 bases). Germline V gene lookup returns CDR1 SEHNR and CDR2 FQNEAQ (reference sequence). The CDR3 is 12 amino acids. V shed 5 bases and J shed 7 bases, with 11 bases lying between them.

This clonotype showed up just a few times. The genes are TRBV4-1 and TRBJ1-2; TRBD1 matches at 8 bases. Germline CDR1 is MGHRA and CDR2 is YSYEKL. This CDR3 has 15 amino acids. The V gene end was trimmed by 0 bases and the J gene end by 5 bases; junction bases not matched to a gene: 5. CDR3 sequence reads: CASSQDTTGAYGYTF. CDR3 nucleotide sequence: TGCGCCAGCAGCCAAGATACGACAGGGGCTTATGGCTACACCTTC.

The CDR3 bases are TGCGCCAGCAGCTCTTTCTGGACAAGGAACACCGGGGAGCTGTTTTTT. Its protein product is CASSSFWTRNTGELFF. The V and J genes are TRBV5-1 and TRBJ2-2; TRBD1 is a possible D gene (5 bases). The CDR3 runs 16 residues. Trimming took off 3 bases at V and 1 base at J, with 13 bases between the two ends. In germline, CDR1 is SGHRS, CDR2 YFSETQ.

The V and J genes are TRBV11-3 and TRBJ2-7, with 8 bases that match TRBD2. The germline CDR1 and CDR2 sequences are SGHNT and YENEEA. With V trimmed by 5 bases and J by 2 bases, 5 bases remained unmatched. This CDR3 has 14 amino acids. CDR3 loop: CASSPVTSAYEQYF. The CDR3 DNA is TGTGCCAGCAGCCCCGTGACTAGCGCCTACGAGCAGTACTTC.

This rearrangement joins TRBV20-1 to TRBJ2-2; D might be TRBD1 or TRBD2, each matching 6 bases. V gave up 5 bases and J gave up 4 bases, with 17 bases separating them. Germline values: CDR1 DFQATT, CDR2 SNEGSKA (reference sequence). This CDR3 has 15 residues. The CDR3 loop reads CSARSGVAVTGELFF. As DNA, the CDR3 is TGCAGTGCTCGGTCAGGGGTAGCGGTCACCGGGGAGCTGTTTTTT.

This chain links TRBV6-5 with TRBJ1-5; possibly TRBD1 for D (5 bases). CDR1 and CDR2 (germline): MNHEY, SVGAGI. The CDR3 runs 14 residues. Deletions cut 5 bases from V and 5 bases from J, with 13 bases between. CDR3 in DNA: TGTGCCAGCAGTCCGAGGGGAACGGATCAGCCCCAGCATTTT. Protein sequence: CASSPRGTDQPQHF.

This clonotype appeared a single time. The CDR3 DNA is TGTGCCTGGAGGCAACCGCGCCGTACCACCTACGAGCAGTACTTC. Translation: CAWRQPRRTTYEQYF. The chain couples TRBV30 to TRBJ2-7; D ambiguous. Trimming took 3 bases from V and 2 from J, leaving 17 bases between them. This CDR3 region has 15 residues. Germline V gene lookup returns CDR1 GTSNPN and CDR2 SVGIG (reference sequence).

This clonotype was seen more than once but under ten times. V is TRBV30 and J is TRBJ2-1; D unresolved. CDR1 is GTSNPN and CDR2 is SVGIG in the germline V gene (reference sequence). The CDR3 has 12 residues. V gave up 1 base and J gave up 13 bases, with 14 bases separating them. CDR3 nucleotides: TGTGCCTGGAGTGAGGTGCCGAGTCCTCAGTTCTTC. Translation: CAWSEVPSPQFF.